This T cell receptor (beta chain) was obtained from a study of blood T cell repertoires in COVID-19. About the study: Donors in the United States, Italy and Spain gave samples during acute or convalescent COVID-19. T cells, B-cell-depleted T cells, or PBMCs provided the cDNA or gDNA that served as material.

Produced via immunoSEQ multiplex PCR; TCRdb's table is partial and in-frame only. The table lists some 260,000 clones, approximately 79% of them singletons, with approximately 4% in the top ten. Recruitment covered roughly 24 US areas and drew participants whose ages spanned roughly 18 to 100 years. Clinical histories supplied by participants themselves formed the basis of cohort assignment. Germline V gives CDR1 LGHDT, CDR2 YNNKEL (reference sequence). This CDR3 has 14 amino acids. The junction had 7 bases not matched to a gene; V was cut back by 6 bases and J by 5 bases. V is TRBV3-1 (or the pseudogene TRBV3-2) and J is TRBJ2-1; TRBD1 matches 7 bases. The sequence was obtained from a man under 40 with acute COVID-19. Sequencing used PBMCs or T cells enriched from blood (not recorded which). CDR3 bases: TGTGCCAGCAGTCGGACAGGACTGAACAATGAGCAGTTCTTC. Protein product: CASSRTGLNNEQFF.